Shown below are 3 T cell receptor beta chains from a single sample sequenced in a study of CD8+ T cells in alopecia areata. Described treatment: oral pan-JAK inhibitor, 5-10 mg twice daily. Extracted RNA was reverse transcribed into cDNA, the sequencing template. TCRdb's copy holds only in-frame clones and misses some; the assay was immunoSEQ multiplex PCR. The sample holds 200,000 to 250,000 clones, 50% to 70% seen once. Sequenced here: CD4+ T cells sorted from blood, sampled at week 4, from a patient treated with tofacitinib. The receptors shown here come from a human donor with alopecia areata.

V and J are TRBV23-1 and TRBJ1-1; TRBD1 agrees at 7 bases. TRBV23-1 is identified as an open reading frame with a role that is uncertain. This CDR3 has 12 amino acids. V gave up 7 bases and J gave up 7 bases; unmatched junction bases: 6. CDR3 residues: CASNLRDSEAFF. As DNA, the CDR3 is TGCGCCAGCAACCTACGGGACAGTGAAGCTTTCTTT.

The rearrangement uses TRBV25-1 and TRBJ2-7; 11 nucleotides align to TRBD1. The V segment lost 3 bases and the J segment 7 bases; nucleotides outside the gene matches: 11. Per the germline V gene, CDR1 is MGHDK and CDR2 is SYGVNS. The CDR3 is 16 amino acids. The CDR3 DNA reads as TGTGCCAGCAGTGACCACCCTGGACAGGGGGCGAGAGAGCAGTACTTC. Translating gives CASSDHPGQGAREQYF.

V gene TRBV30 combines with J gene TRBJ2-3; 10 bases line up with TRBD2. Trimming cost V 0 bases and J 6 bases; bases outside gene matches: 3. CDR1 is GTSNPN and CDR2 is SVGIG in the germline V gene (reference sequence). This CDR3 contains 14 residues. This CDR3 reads CAWSVLAGDDTQYF. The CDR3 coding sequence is TGTGCCTGGAGTGTTCTAGCGGGGGATGATACGCAGTATTTT. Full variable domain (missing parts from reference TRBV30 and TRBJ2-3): SQTIHQWPATLVQPVGSPLSLECTVEGTSNPNLYWYRQAAGRGLQLLFYSVGIGQISSEVPQNLSASRPQDRQFILSSKKLLLSDSGFYLCAWSVLAGDDTQYFGPGTRLTVL.